This T cell receptor (beta chain) was found in a study of T cells after yellow fever vaccination (dated by TCRdb to between 2018 and 2021). Some background on the complete study: The SMART-Seq v4 Ultra Low Input RNA kit was used to prepare libraries from fractions with low cell numbers. Bulk TCR alpha and beta repertoires were sequenced longitudinally to track T-cell clones before and after primary and booster YFV17D yellow fever vaccination. Two healthy male donors, one aged 18 to 30 and one aged 30 to 40 years, were included in the cohort. Blood was collected at multiple timepoints before and after primary and secondary immunization, and bulk PBMC replicates and cell subsets were isolated.

This clonotype has more than one count but fewer than ten. What this receptor recognizes is not known. The input lacks base qualities; no much larger clone sits a single base away. The investigation overall reported the following: A small share of clonotypes was detected in both CD4 and CD8 compartments, with the overlap likely arising from convergent recombination. Most clones expanded after primary vaccination were re-detected after the booster (around 96% of CD4 and around nine tenths of CD8), suggesting broad memory maintenance. Compared with the primary T-cell response, the secondary T-cell response was weaker but faster, peaking on day 5 rather than day 15. Because abundant contaminating clonotypes from the bulk population could be contained in FACS-sorted repertoires, computational filtering was required. Because only two donors were included in the study, the extent to which the findings can be generalized is limited.

Taken with the paper, the label for treatment or condition translates to: live attenuated yellow fever vaccine strain. Two biological replicates of bulk PBMCs were collected at each blood-draw timepoint. A standard Ficoll-Paque protocol was used to isolate PBMCs from peripheral blood. RNA was extracted with TriZol from bulk PBMCs, CD4 and CD8 fractions, and dextramer-positive and dextramer-negative fractions. TCR cDNA was synthesized by 5'RACE template switching, which introduced a universal primer site and unique molecular identifiers. Priming of cDNA synthesis was performed from both the TCR alpha and TCR beta constant segments. Library amplification involved two PCR steps, and the second step added sample barcodes and sequencing adapters. Sequencing of libraries was performed on Illumina HiSeq 2500 (2x100 bp) or NovaSeq (2x150 bp). The paper's data handling went like this. Demultiplexing of reads and collapsing into UMI consensus sequences were performed with MIGEC, and V(D)J alignment was carried out with MiXCR. Clonotypes responding to the vaccine were identified with edgeR on replicate PBMC samples, with the criteria of FDR below 0.01 and a log2 fold change above 5 up to day 15. Each bulk clonotype received a CD4 or CD8 identity based on whether the sequenced CD4 or CD8 repertoire contained that clonotype at higher abundance. The public reads were reprocessed in TCRdb via fastp at Q25 and MiXCR, keeping in-frame beta chains. Rows matching on CDR3 protein sequence are summarized as one entry with the most common DNA and genes. These V and J calls rely on TCRdb rather than the paper's analysis. The sample profile shows 450,000 to 600,000 distinct CDR3 sequences; approximately 13% of them were found once. The ten most abundant clones make up about an eighth of the sample.

The germline V gene sets CDR1 to SGHVS and CDR2 to FQNEAQ. From its cysteine to its phenylalanine, the CDR3 spans 17 amino acids. Just CDR3 DNA is preserved here, 51 bases in frame from base 1. V gives up 1 base and J gives up 0 bases, and the segment between their germline ends measures 12 bases. The TCR was taken from a young man who received the YFV17D yellow fever vaccine. The rearrangement joined TRBV7-8 to TRBJ2-2, and the D gene may be TRBD2, 5 bases matching. The source material was PBMCs, sampled on the day of the yellow fever booster vaccination. The DNA reads as follows: TGTGCCAGCAGCTTAGAAAAAAAGAGGGCGAACACCGGGGAGCTGTTTTTT. Its coded protein is CASSLEKKRANTGELFF.